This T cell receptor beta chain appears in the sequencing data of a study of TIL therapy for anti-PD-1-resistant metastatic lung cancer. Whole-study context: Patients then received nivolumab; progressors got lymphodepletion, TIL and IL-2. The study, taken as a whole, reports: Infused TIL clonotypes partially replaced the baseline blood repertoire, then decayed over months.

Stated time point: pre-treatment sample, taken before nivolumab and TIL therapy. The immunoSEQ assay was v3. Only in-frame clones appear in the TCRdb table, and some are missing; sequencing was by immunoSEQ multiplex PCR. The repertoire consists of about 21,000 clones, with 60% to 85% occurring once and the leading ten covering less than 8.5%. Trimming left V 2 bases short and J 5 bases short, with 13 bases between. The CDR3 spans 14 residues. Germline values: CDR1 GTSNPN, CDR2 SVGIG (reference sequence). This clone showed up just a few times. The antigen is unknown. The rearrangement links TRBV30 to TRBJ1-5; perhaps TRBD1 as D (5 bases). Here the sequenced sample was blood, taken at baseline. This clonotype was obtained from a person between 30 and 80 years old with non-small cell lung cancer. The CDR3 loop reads CAWSIGRGDQPQHF. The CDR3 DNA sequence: TGTGCCTGGAGTATCGGAAGAGGGGATCAGCCCCAGCATTTT.